Sequencing of this T cell receptor beta chain was carried out in a study of T cell responses to AZD1222 COVID-19 vaccine. Study-wide results and caveats: The donor group comprised mostly white British people and more females; the analysis possibly underestimated clonal diversity. None of the repertoires were sampled until the peak T cell response had passed. Reports indicate that nearly half of spike-specific TCRs are directed at unmutated variant regions. Among vaccine-associated CD4 TCRs, coverage spanned spike, with dominance at 160-218 and 743-854.

This clone was counted once. Its antigen is still unknown. TCRdb's copy holds only in-frame clones and misses some; the assay was immunoSEQ multiplex PCR. The sample carries around 130,000 clones, approximately 90% recorded once. The CDR3 spans 16 residues. The V end lost 4 bases, the J end lost 3 bases, and 16 bases lay between the germline ends. From germline, CDR1 is LNHDA and CDR2 SQIVND (reference sequence). The chain links TRBV19 to TRBJ1-3; tentative D call: TRBD1 (5 bases). This receptor was taken from an adult in good health. Sequencing used peripheral blood, obtained on day 0 of AZD1222 vaccination. CDR3 region: CASSRWGLSVGNTIYF. CDR3 sequence (DNA): TGTGCCAGTAGTAGATGGGGACTATCGGTTGGAAACACCATATATTTT.